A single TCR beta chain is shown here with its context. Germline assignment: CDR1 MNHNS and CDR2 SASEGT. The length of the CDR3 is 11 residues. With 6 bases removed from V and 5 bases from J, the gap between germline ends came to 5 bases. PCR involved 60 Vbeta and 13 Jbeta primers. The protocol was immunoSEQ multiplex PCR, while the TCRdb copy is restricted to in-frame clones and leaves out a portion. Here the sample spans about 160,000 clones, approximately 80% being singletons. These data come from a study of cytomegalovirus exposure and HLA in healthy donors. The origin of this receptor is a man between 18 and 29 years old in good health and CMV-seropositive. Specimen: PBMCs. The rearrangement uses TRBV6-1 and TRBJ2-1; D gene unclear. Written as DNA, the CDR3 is TGTGCCAGCAGAGCGAACAATGAGCAGTTCTTC. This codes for CASRANNEQFF.